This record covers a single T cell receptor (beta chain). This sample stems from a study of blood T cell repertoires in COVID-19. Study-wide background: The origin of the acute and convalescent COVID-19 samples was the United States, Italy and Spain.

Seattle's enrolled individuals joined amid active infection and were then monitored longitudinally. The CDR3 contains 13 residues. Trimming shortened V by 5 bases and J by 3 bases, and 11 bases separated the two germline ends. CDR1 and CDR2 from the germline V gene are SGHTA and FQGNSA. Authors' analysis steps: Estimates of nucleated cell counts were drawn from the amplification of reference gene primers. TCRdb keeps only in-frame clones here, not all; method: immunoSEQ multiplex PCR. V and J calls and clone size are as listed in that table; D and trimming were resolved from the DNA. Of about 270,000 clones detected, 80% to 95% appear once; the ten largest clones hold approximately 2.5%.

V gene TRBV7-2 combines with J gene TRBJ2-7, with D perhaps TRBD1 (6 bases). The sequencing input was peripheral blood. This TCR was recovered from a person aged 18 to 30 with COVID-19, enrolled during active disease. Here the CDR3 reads CASSNKQGYEQYF. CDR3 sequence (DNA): TGTGCCAGCAGCAACAAACAGGGCTACGAGCAGTACTTC.